This is a list of T cell receptor beta chains from one sample in a study of molecular identifiers for immune sequencing clone quantification. TCRdb re-called the PCR reads through MiXCR, storing one row per CDR3 protein. This table has about 630,000 distinct CDR3 sequences, roughly 25% appearing once. The specimen sequenced was naive CD8+ T cells from blood, with Jurkat cell RNA spiked in. These receptors were obtained from a human donor in good health. Some libraries in this study had Jurkat cell RNA spiked in. Both conserved end residues are trimmed from each CDR3. Each record gives: V gene, CDR3 protein.

v_gene: TRBV9
CDR3aa: ANSYAEEQF

v_gene: TRBV12-3/TRBV12-4
CDR3aa: ARQGITGELF

v_gene: TRBV3-1
CDR3aa: ASGGPRLAGGYEQY

v_gene: TRBV4-1
CDR3aa: ASSQDMVGASLYNEKLF

v_gene: TRBV19
CDR3aa: ASGYGAAYEQY

v_gene: TRBV5-6
CDR3aa: ASTATGSYEQY

v_gene: TRBV29-1
CDR3aa: SVEWEEGGTDTQY

v_gene: TRBV3-1
CDR3aa: ASSQLSPSTDTQY

v_gene: TRBV30
CDR3aa: AHTPKRDSKYEQY

v_gene: TRBV4-3
CDR3aa: ASSPRSTDTDTQY

v_gene: TRBV12-3/TRBV12-4
CDR3aa: ASGGFVERSTDTQY

v_gene: TRBV27
CDR3aa: ASSSLAGSSTDTQY